This is a list of T cell receptor beta chains from one sample in a study of blood T cell repertoires in COVID-19. The method was immunoSEQ multiplex PCR; TCRdb's version includes in-frame clones alone and lacks a portion of them. This table holds roughly 20,000 clones, 81% found once. Sequenced material: peripheral blood. All receptors derive from a man in his fifties or sixties with acute or convalescent COVID-19. Each CDR3 is given with its conserved first and last residue. A D gene is named only where the DNA matches it firmly. Clone sizes are given selectively: once, few, many, or a class where the clone is expanded.

-,TRBD1,TRBJ1-5,TRBV7-9,CASSPDRGNNQPQHF,TGTGCCAGCAGCCCGGACAGGGGGAACAATCAGCCCCAGCATTTT
-,-,TRBJ2-3,TRBV7-2,CASSQGGVRTDTQYF,TGTGCCAGCAGCCAAGGGGGGGTACGCACAGATACGCAGTATTTT
medium-sized,TRBD1,TRBJ2-1,TRBV6-5,CASSSTGQGLKNEQFF,TGTGCCAGCAGTTCGACGGGACAGGGGTTGAAGAATGAGCAGTTCTTC
-,-,TRBJ1-5,TRBV19,CASSIWGPNQPQHF,TGTGCCAGTAGTATTTGGGGGCCAAATCAGCCCCAGCATTTT
-,-,TRBJ1-4,TRBV27,CASSLQPAGLNEKLFF,TGTGCCAGCAGCCTTCAGCCGGCAGGGCTGAATGAAAAACTGTTTTTT
-,TRBD1,TRBJ1-2,TRBV9,CASSVRQGYGYTF,TGTGCCAGCAGCGTGAGACAGGGGTATGGCTACACCTTC
-,-,TRBJ1-6,TRBV7-9,CASAGTSNSPLHF,TGTGCCAGTGCCGGGACATCCAATTCACCCCTCCACTTT
-,TRBD1,TRBJ2-5,TRBV5-6,CASSSTGGETQYF,TGTGCCAGCAGCTCGACAGGGGGCGAGACCCAGTACTTC
-,TRBD1,TRBJ1-1,TRBV5-6,CASSLTAGGGTEAFF,TGTGCCAGCAGCTTAACGGCAGGGGGAGGCACTGAAGCTTTCTTT
-,TRBD1,TRBJ2-1,TRBV7-6,CASSEDRDEQFF,TGTGCCAGCAGCGAAGACAGGGATGAGCAGTTCTTC
-,TRBD1,TRBJ2-3,TRBV7-2,CASSLRGPADTQYF,TGTGCCAGCAGCCTCAGGGGGCCTGCAGATACGCAGTATTTT
-,-,TRBJ1-3,TRBV11-2,CASSFTSGNTIYF,TGTGCCAGCAGCTTTACTTCGGGAAACACCATATATTTT
-,TRBD1,TRBJ1-1,TRBV18,CASTGQANTEAFF,TGTGCCAGCACGGGACAGGCGAACACTGAAGCTTTCTTT
-,TRBD1,TRBJ1-4,TRBV27,CASSSRTGKGEKLFF,TGTGCCAGCAGTTCCCGGACAGGGAAGGGTGAAAAACTGTTTTTT
-,-,TRBJ2-5,TRBV12-5,CASGPGYREISQETQYF,TGTGCTAGTGGTCCCGGATACAGGGAAATCAGTCAAGAGACCCAGTACTTC
-,-,TRBJ2-7,TRBV6-5,CASSSDRAYEQYF,TGTGCCAGCAGTTCCGACAGAGCCTACGAGCAGTACTTC
-,TRBD1,TRBJ2-2,TRBV18,CASSPRQGAIGELFF,TGTGCCAGCTCACCACGCCAGGGGGCGATCGGGGAGCTGTTTTTT
-,TRBD1,TRBJ1-5,TRBV18,CASSPYPLQGGGNQPQHF,TGTGCCAGCTCACCATACCCGTTACAGGGGGGAGGCAATCAGCCCCAGCATTTT
-,-,TRBJ2-1,TRBV11-2,CASSLGLNNEQFF,TGTGCCAGCAGCTTAGGGCTCAACAATGAGCAGTTCTTC
-,-,TRBJ1-4,TRBV6-5,CASREGWKDNEKLFF,TGTGCCAGCAGGGAGGGGTGGAAGGATAATGAAAAACTGTTTTTT
-,-,TRBJ1-1,TRBV5-6,CASNFRGNTEAFF,TGTGCCAGCAACTTCCGGGGGAACACTGAAGCTTTCTTT
-,-,TRBJ2-1,TRBV5-1,CASSPSRERFF,TGCGCCAGCAGCCCCAGTCGGGAGCGGTTCTTC
-,TRBD2,TRBJ2-1,TRBV5-1,CASSLGGGAYNEQFF,TGCGCCAGCAGCTTAGGCGGGGGGGCCTACAATGAGCAGTTCTTC
few,-,TRBJ2-2,TRBV5-4,CASTPGQNTGELFF,TGTGCCAGCACTCCGGGACAGAACACCGGGGAGCTGTTTTTT
-,TRBD1,TRBJ1-1,TRBV5-6,CASSTAGGAYTEAFF,TGTGCCAGCAGCACCGCAGGGGGCGCGTATACTGAAGCTTTCTTT
-,-,TRBJ1-2,TRBV30,CAWTLARSGYTF,TGTGCCTGGACCCTTGCCCGGTCAGGCTACACCTTC
-,TRBD1,TRBJ1-6,TRBV10-1,CASSFPDREPGNSPLHF,TGCGCCAGCAGTTTTCCGGACAGGGAGCCGGGCAATTCACCCCTCCACTTT
-,-,TRBJ2-2,TRBV30,CAWSVQSTGELFF,TGTGCCTGGAGTGTACAAAGTACCGGGGAGCTGTTTTTT
-,-,TRBJ1-6,TRBV19,CASSIDRWKGDSPLHF,TGTGCCAGTAGTATAGATCGGTGGAAAGGGGATTCACCCCTCCACTTT
once,TRBD1,TRBJ2-7,TRBV2,CASSKDRGPYEQYF,TGTGCCAGCAGTAAGGACAGGGGTCCCTACGAGCAGTACTTC
-,TRBD2,TRBJ2-3,TRBV13,CASSLKGGGLAGFRAPPDTQYF,TGTGCCAGCAGCCTCAAAGGAGGGGGACTAGCGGGGTTCAGGGCCCCCCCGGATACGCAGTATTTT
-,-,TRBJ1-1,TRBV6-5,CASSLEKGTEAFF,TGTGCCAGCAGTCTTGAGAAGGGGACTGAAGCTTTCTTT
-,-,TRBJ2-6,TRBV28,CASRDSGANVLTF,TGTGCCAGCCGGGACTCTGGGGCCAACGTCCTGACTTTC
-,-,TRBJ1-3,TRBV30,CAWSRGQDSGNTIYF,TGTGCCTGGAGTAGGGGACAAGACTCTGGAAACACCATATATTTT
-,-,TRBJ2-7,TRBV5-1,CASSLGPGFIPLYEQYF,TGCGCCAGCAGCTTGGGGCCGGGGTTTATCCCCTTATACGAGCAGTACTTC
-,-,TRBJ1-3,TRBV30,CAWSGAPGLSGNTIYF,TGTGCCTGGAGTGGGGCACCTGGACTTTCTGGAAACACCATATATTTT
-,TRBD1,TRBJ1-1,TRBV7-8,CASSPRAGGYSEAFF,TGTGCCAGCAGCCCCCGGGCAGGGGGTTACTCTGAAGCTTTCTTT
-,TRBD1,TRBJ1-2,TRBV4-2,CASSPRDRDGYTF,TGTGCCAGCAGCCCCCGGGACAGGGATGGCTACACCTTC
-,TRBD1,TRBJ1-1,TRBV19,CASSIGRRTGRPEAFF,TGTGCCAGTAGTATAGGTCGCCGGACAGGGCGCCCTGAAGCTTTCTTT
-,-,TRBJ2-1,TRBV5-4,CASQRDKTYNEQFF,TGTGCCAGCCAAAGGGACAAAACCTACAATGAGCAGTTCTTC
once,-,TRBJ2-7,TRBV4-2,CASSQALGLSYEQYF,TGTGCCAGCAGCCAAGCGTTGGGGCTTTCCTACGAGCAGTACTTC
-,TRBD2,TRBJ2-2,TRBV5-4,CASSLLAGNTGELFF,TGTGCCAGCAGCTTGCTAGCGGGGAACACCGGGGAGCTGTTTTTT
-,-,TRBJ1-5,TRBV4-1,CASSQPTSQPQHF,TGCGCCAGCAGCCAACCCACGAGTCAGCCCCAGCATTTT
-,-,TRBJ1-5,TRBV18,CASSPRSGVSFQPQHF,TGTGCCAGCTCACCACGGTCGGGGGTTTCGTTCCAGCCCCAGCATTTT
-,-,TRBJ1-5,TRBV10-2,CASSDPGHGNQPQHF,TGCGCCAGCAGTGATCCAGGGCACGGTAATCAGCCCCAGCATTTT
-,-,TRBJ1-1,TRBV6-5,CASSDFNPSTTEAFF,TGTGCCAGCTCCGACTTCAACCCTTCCACCACTGAAGCTTTCTTT
-,-,TRBJ1-1,TRBV7-2,CASSLDRNTEAFF,TGTGCCAGCAGCTTAGACAGGAACACTGAAGCTTTCTTT
-,-,TRBJ1-4,TRBV24-1,CATSERSGNEKLFF,TGTGCCACCAGTGAAAGGAGCGGTAATGAAAAACTGTTTTTT
-,-,TRBJ2-1,TRBV9,CASSVGRYNEQFF,TGTGCCAGCAGCGTAGGGCGGTACAATGAGCAGTTCTTC
once,-,TRBJ1-1,TRBV27,CASSLSAGVYEAFF,TGTGCCAGCAGTTTATCTGCCGGGGTGTATGAAGCTTTCTTT
-,-,TRBJ2-5,TRBV12-2,CASRTRTSGGPGQETQYF,TGTGCAAGTCGCACCCGGACTAGCGGGGGGCCTGGGCAAGAGACCCAGTACTTC
-,TRBD1,TRBJ2-4,TRBV4-1,CASSQDYRDRAIQYF,TGCGCCAGCAGCCAAGACTATCGGGACAGGGCTATTCAGTACTTC
once,-,TRBJ1-2,TRBV11-2,CASSSGVQGYGYTF,TGTGCCAGCAGCTCCGGGGTACAAGGATATGGCTACACCTTC